Listed below are T cell receptor beta chains from one sample, sequenced in a study of blood T cell repertoires in COVID-19. Generated by immunoSEQ multiplex PCR, the TCRdb table keeps only in-frame clones and is missing some. The sample lists roughly 32,000 clones; around 85% were seen once. Sequencing was performed on peripheral blood. The receptors shown here come from a man in his sixties with active or convalescent COVID-19. CDR3s include the opening cysteine and the closing phenylalanine or tryptophan. D genes are given only for firm matches. Size tells how often a clone was seen (once, few, many) or the class of an expanded clone, and some rows leave it out.

J | length | V | D | size | DNA | CDR3
TRBJ1-1 | 11 | TRBV6-6 | . | . | TGTGCCAGCAGCACAGACGTTGAAGCTTTCTTT | CASSTDVEAFF
TRBJ2-3 | 14 | TRBV5-1 | TRBD2 | . | TGCGCCAGCAGCTTGGTTAGCGGGGGTGATACGCAGTATTTT | CASSLVSGGDTQYF
TRBJ1-5 | 14 | TRBV10-3 | . | once | TGTGCCATCGGCCCAAGTGGTAGCAATCAGCCCCAGCATTTT | CAIGPSGSNQPQHF
TRBJ2-2 | 15 | TRBV10-3 | . | . | TGTGCCATCAGTACTAGGAGGCCGGATGCCGGGGAGCTGTTTTTT | CAISTRRPDAGELFF
TRBJ2-1 | 15 | TRBV11-3 | TRBD2 | . | TGTGCCAGCAGCTTAGGGTTAGCGGGAGGTAATGAGCAGTTCTTC | CASSLGLAGGNEQFF
TRBJ2-1 | 16 | TRBV24-1 | TRBD2 | . | TGTGCCACCAGTGAACCGGGACTAGCGGGGGGGGACGAGCAGTTCTTC | CATSEPGLAGGDEQFF
TRBJ1-5 | 13 | TRBV6-1 | . | . | TGTGCCAGCAGTGAAGGGACTAAGCAGCCCCAGCATTTT | CASSEGTKQPQHF
TRBJ2-2 | 16 | TRBV11-3 | . | few | TGTGCCAGCAGCTTCGCACGACAGGCTGACACCGGGGAGCTGTTTTTT | CASSFARQADTGELFF
TRBJ2-1 | 14 | TRBV18 | . | . | TGTGCCAGCGCCCTCGTGTCCATCCGGGATGAGCAGTTCTTC | CASALVSIRDEQFF
TRBJ2-2 | 16 | TRBV5-1 | TRBD1 | . | TGCGCCAGCAGCCCCGGGACAGGGGTGGGCACCGGGGAGCTGTTTTTT | CASSPGTGVGTGELFF
TRBJ1-2 | 18 | TRBV13 | TRBD1 | . | TGTGCCAGCAGCTCGGCCTTGTACCGGGACAGGGATAACTATGGCTACACCTTC | CASSSALYRDRDNYGYTF
TRBJ2-2 | 15 | TRBV11-2 | TRBD2 | . | TGTGCCAGCAGCCTTGGCGGGGGGGTTTCCGGGGAGCTGTTTTTT | CASSLGGGVSGELFF
TRBJ2-5 | 18 | TRBV4-1 | . | . | TGCGCCAGCAGCCAAGGATATGGGGGGCGGGGGCCCCAAGAGACCCAGTACTTC | CASSQGYGGRGPQETQYF
TRBJ2-3 | 17 | TRBV27 | TRBD1 | . | TGTGCCAGCAGTTTATCGAGAGGGACAGGGAGCACAGATACGCAGTATTTT | CASSLSRGTGSTDTQYF
TRBJ1-5 | 14 | TRBV4-3 | . | . | TGCGCCAGCAGCCAAGGGGGGGGGACCCAGCCCCAGCATTTT | CASSQGGGTQPQHF
TRBJ1-2 | 14 | TRBV20-1 | . | . | TGCAGTGCTAGTAAGCTCCAGGGGAGGGATGGCTACACCTTC | CSASKLQGRDGYTF
TRBJ1-5 | 15 | TRBV5-6 | TRBD1 | . | TGTGCCAGCAGCTTCGGGACAGGGGACAATCAGCCCCAGCATTTT | CASSFGTGDNQPQHF
TRBJ2-1 | 15 | TRBV3-1/TRBV3-2 | TRBD1 | . | TGTGCCAGCAGCCGCCCGGGACAGTTCTACAATGAGCAGTTCTTC | CASSRPGQFYNEQFF
TRBJ2-3 | 16 | TRBV5-1 | TRBD2 | once | TGCGCCAGCAGCTTGGGGACTAGCGGCGGAGCAGATACGCAGTATTTT | CASSLGTSGGADTQYF
TRBJ1-5 | 15 | TRBV19 | TRBD1 | . | TGTGCCAGTACCCCTCGACAGGGGGCTGATCAGCCCCAGCATTTT | CASTPRQGADQPQHF
TRBJ1-2 | 14 | TRBV7-9 | . | . | TGTGCCAGCAGCCCTTCGGGAGGGGACTATGGCTACACCTTC | CASSPSGGDYGYTF
TRBJ1-2 | 13 | TRBV5-1 | TRBD1 | . | TGCGCCAGCAGCCCGACAGGGAACTATGGCTACACCTTC | CASSPTGNYGYTF
TRBJ1-1 | 13 | TRBV5-4 | . | . | TGTGCCAGCAGCCCCCAGGGGAACACTGAAGCTTTCTTT | CASSPQGNTEAFF
TRBJ1-6 | 12 | TRBV18 | . | . | TGTGCCAGCTCAAACAGCAATTCACCCCTCCACTTT | CASSNSNSPLHF
TRBJ2-1 | 13 | TRBV6-1 | . | . | TGTGCCAGCAGTGAGGGGCGGAACAATGAGCAGTTCTTC | CASSEGRNNEQFF
TRBJ1-4 | 15 | TRBV18 | TRBD1 | once | TGTGCCAGCTCACCACGGACAGGGTCAGGAGAAAAACTGTTTTTT | CASSPRTGSGEKLFF
TRBJ1-2 | 15 | TRBV5-1 | . | . | TGCGCCAGCAGCCCATTTGGAGAACCCAGATATGGCTACACCTTC | CASSPFGEPRYGYTF
TRBJ1-6 | 11 | TRBV6-1 | . | . | TGTGCCAGCAGTGAGAAGTCAGTCCTCCACTTT | CASSEKSVLHF
TRBJ1-6 | 15 | TRBV5-6 | TRBD1 | . | TGTGCCAGCAGCTTGTGGACAGGTACCTACTCACCCCTCCACTTT | CASSLWTGTYSPLHF
TRBJ2-3 | 16 | TRBV4-1 | TRBD1 | few | TGCGCCAGCAGCCAAGAACAGGGGGCCACAATACGAGCGCAGTATTTT | CASSQEQGATIRAQYF
TRBJ1-2 | 14 | TRBV4-1 | . | hyperexpanded | TGCGCCAGCAGCCAAGGACAGAAAAGAAATGGCTACACCTTC | CASSQGQKRNGYTF
TRBJ1-5 | 20 | TRBV28 | TRBD1 | . | TGTGCCAGCAGTTGGCCTCGGTCCGGGACAGGGGGCGAAGAGGGTCAGCCCCAGCATTTT | CASSWPRSGTGGEEGQPQHF
TRBJ1-6 | 13 | TRBV28 | . | . | TGTGCCAGCATAGACTCCTATAATTCACCCCTCCACTTT | CASIDSYNSPLHF
TRBJ1-6 | 15 | TRBV19 | . | . | TGTGCCAGTAGTATTTCCAGGCCACATAATTCACCCCTCCACTTT | CASSISRPHNSPLHF
TRBJ2-6 | 14 | TRBV2 | . | . | TGTGCCAGCCTTCTGCGTTCTGGGGCCAACGTCCTGACTTTC | CASLLRSGANVLTF
TRBJ2-2 | 15 | TRBV5-1 | . | . | TGCGCCAGCAGCTTGGAACGCGTGAACACCGGGGAGCTGTTTTTT | CASSLERVNTGELFF
TRBJ2-1 | 18 | TRBV28 | TRBD2 | . | TGTGCCAGCTGCCCTCCGCTGTGGCGGGGGGCCCTATACAATGAGCAGTTCTTC | CASCPPLWRGALYNEQFF
TRBJ2-3 | 13 | TRBV15 | . | . | TGTGCCACCAGCAGAGCGTTCACAGATACGCAGTATTTT | CATSRAFTDTQYF
TRBJ2-4 | 14 | TRBV7-8 | TRBD1 | . | TGTGCCAGCAGCTTACCACGGGACAGGGCTCGTTTGTACTTC | CASSLPRDRARLYF
TRBJ1-6 | 17 | TRBV9 | . | once | TGTGCCAGCAGCGCGGACGACGCGGGACCGACTAATTCACCCCTCCACTTT | CASSADDAGPTNSPLHF
TRBJ1-2 | 13 | TRBV18 | . | . | TGTGCCAGCTCACCCGGTAGCGGCTATGGCTACACCTTC | CASSPGSGYGYTF
TRBJ1-6 | 15 | TRBV28 | TRBD1 | . | TGTGCCAGCAGTTTAGTAGGGGGCACGGTATCACCCCTCCACTTT | CASSLVGGTVSPLHF
TRBJ1-2 | 15 | TRBV19 | TRBD1 | . | TGTGCCAGTAGTGACACCGGGACAGGGGCTTATGGCTACACCTTC | CASSDTGTGAYGYTF
TRBJ2-1 | 15 | TRBV19 | TRBD2 | few | TGTGCCAGTAGTAGGACTAGCGGACCTTACAATGAGCAGTTCTTC | CASSRTSGPYNEQFF